This T cell receptor beta chain was sequenced in a study of blood T cells in healthy people across ages. Findings and limits, study-wide: Relative to aged donors, long-lived donors carried more naive CD4+ cells and displayed higher diversity.

Regarding this clonotype: Antigen unknown.

A second PCR, run for roughly 6 to 11 cycles, used a sample-barcoded 5' primer plus a J-beta primer mix. Each cDNA molecule was tagged by a template-switch adaptor with 12 random nucleotides. TCRdb re-derived calls from the 5' RACE reads in MiXCR, one entry per CDR3 protein. The table has around 1,800,000 distinct CDR3 sequences, around 40% seen once; the top ten hold 23%. V trimming: 6 bases; J trimming: 8 bases; junction bases outside the gene matches: 9. Germline V gene sequence: CDR1 SQVTM, CDR2 ANQGSEA. This CDR3 is 13 amino acids long. The sequence came from a human donor in good health. The sequenced sample was blood. The chain recombines TRBV29-1 with TRBJ2-1; 8 bases are shared with TRBD1. The CDR3 region is CSVGGQERDEQFF. The DNA of the CDR3 is TGCAGCGTCGGGGGACAGGAAAGGGATGAGCAGTTCTTC.